This entry lists 4 T cell receptor beta chains sequenced from one sample in a study of cytomegalovirus exposure and HLA in healthy donors. The primer mix had 60 Vbeta and 13 Jbeta primers. Some clones are missing from TCRdb's copy, which holds only in-frame ones; the method was immunoSEQ multiplex PCR. The table records about 160,000 clones, around 80% of them present only once. Input material: PBMCs. These receptors all stem from a male donor in good health and CMV-seropositive.

Turning to this clone: The germline gene is not matched at one end of the junction; a read error may be the cause. This chain connects TRBV7-9 to TRBJ2-7, with D perhaps matching TRBD2 (6 bases). CDR1 and CDR2 from the germline V gene are SEHNR and FQNEAQ (reference sequence). This CDR3 spans 15 amino acids. The CDR3 is CSSSPTGGALYEQYF. The DNA for the CDR3 is TGTTCCAGCAGCCCAACTGGAGGGGCCCTTTACGAGCAGTACTTC.

The chain has TRBV19 and TRBJ2-2, with 9 bases identical to TRBD1. V was clipped by 11 bases and J by 8 bases; unmatched bases: 12. CDR3 length equals 14 residues. Germline V gives CDR1 LNHDA, CDR2 SQIVND (reference sequence). CDR3 nucleotides: TGTGCCGGGTACCGGGACAGGGTTTCGGGGGAGCTGTTTTTT. Encoded protein: CAGYRDRVSGELFF.

In its sample, this clone was seen a few times. The rearrangement links TRBV2 to TRBJ2-7, with D possibly TRBD1 on 5 matching bases. Germline V lookup: CDR1 SNHLY, CDR2 FYNNEI. CDR3 length equals 12 residues. V was cut by 8 bases and J by 4 bases, with 12 bases left in between. The chain's CDR3 is CASGAVVYEQYF. The CDR3 coding sequence is TGTGCCAGCGGGGCGGTTGTATACGAGCAGTACTTC.

The CDR3 region is CASSRGGGDDNQPQHF. The CDR3 nucleotides read TGTGCCAGCAGTCGGGGGGGCGGAGATGACAATCAGCCCCAGCATTTT. V usage is TRBV9 and J usage is TRBJ1-5; D is possibly TRBD1 (6 bases). Between the trimmed V and J ends, which lost 5 bases and 3 bases, there was a span of 18 bases. This CDR3 region has 16 residues. Germline loops: CDR1 SGDLS, CDR2 YYNGEE.